This T cell receptor beta chain originates from a study of T cell responses to AZD1222 COVID-19 vaccine. Study overall: Recipients boosted at about 4 weeks or about 12 weeks are pooled.

Profiling relied on immunoSEQ multiplex PCR, and the TCRdb table lists in-frame clones only, not all of them. The table has 100,000 to 150,000 clones, approximately 90% seen once. Study conclusions and caveats: Most donors were white British and more were female, and clonal diversity was possibly underestimated. Researchers took repertoire samples only after the peak T cell response had come.

The CDR3 loop spans 15 amino acids. The J segment lost 3 bases and the V segment lost 1 base, leaving 2 bases of the junction unmatched. Germline V gene lookup returns CDR1 LGHDT and CDR2 YNNKEL (reference sequence). Remarks on this clone: Its matching antigen is unknown. This same CDR3 is encoded by further DNA sequences in the sample.

The sequencing used peripheral blood, collected on day 0 of AZD1222 vaccination. The V and J genes are TRBV3-1 (or the pseudogene TRBV3-2) and TRBJ2-1; 8 bases are a match to TRBD2. This sequence was found in an adult in good health. This chain's CDR3 is CASSQGLAGYNEQFF. The CDR3, as DNA: TGTGCCAGCAGCCAAGGTCTAGCGGGCTACAATGAGCAGTTCTTC.